These T cell receptor beta chains were read from a single sample in a study of blood T cell repertoires in COVID-19. Using immunoSEQ multiplex PCR, the repertoire was profiled, and TCRdb retains in-frame clones only, with some absent. This sample yields 250,000 to 300,000 clones, of which roughly nine tenths are seen a single time; roughly 2.3% belongs to the top ten. Sequencing was carried out using peripheral blood. The receptors shown here come from a man between 50 and 59 years old with acute or convalescent COVID-19. Each CDR3 is given without its conserved first and last residue.

V: TRBV19; length: 11; CDR3: ASRTRSTDGYT
V: TRBV3-1/TRBV3-2; length: 13; CDR3: ASSQDLLAGNEQY
V: TRBV4-1; length: 9; CDR3: ASSQERGYT
V: TRBV5-1; length: 11; CDR3: ASSPTGEETQY
V: TRBV7-9; length: 12; CDR3: ASSLAPGQRGYT
V: TRBV4-1; length: 12; CDR3: ASSQVETSETQY
V: TRBV3-1/TRBV3-2; length: 13; CDR3: ASSPDRGTNTEAF
V: TRBV6-5; length: 13; CDR3: ASSSTKQGYTEAF
V: TRBV25-1; length: 11; CDR3: ASRSPSYNEQF
V: TRBV14; length: 14; CDR3: ASSQDIGTGAYEQY
V: TRBV11-3; length: 12; CDR3: ASSFGGSTDTQY
V: TRBV19; length: 13; CDR3: ASRYNGQVGTEAF
V: TRBV7-2; length: 13; CDR3: ASSPTSGGSNEQF
V: TRBV7-9; length: 12; CDR3: ASSSGTVGSPLH
V: TRBV18; length: 14; CDR3: ASSPWDRRANYGYT
V: TRBV7-9; length: 15; CDR3: ASSPGRRRVHGNTIY
V: TRBV30; length: 13; CDR3: AWTKQDRRGEKLF
V: TRBV30; length: 13; CDR3: AWSGTAYSNQPQH
V: TRBV20-1; length: 9; CDR3: SARTRDTQY
V: TRBV7-3; length: 13; CDR3: ASSLGSGLTGELF
V: TRBV6-5; length: 13; CDR3: ASTPKGAGANVLT
V: TRBV19; length: 12; CDR3: ASSKQAGLGPQH
V: TRBV19; length: 11; CDR3: ASSTDRGRRAF
V: TRBV7-3; length: 16; CDR3: ASSLTGPGATGANVLT
V: TRBV11-3; length: 14; CDR3: ASSHEYRVIAGELF
V: TRBV6-5; length: 13; CDR3: ASSYIGQGTEKLF
V: TRBV9; length: 13; CDR3: ASSVDRGHQDTQY
V: TRBV7-9; length: 12; CDR3: ASSLMGQGNEQF
V: TRBV6-6; length: 13; CDR3: ASSLHRGNSYEQY
V: TRBV19; length: 11; CDR3: ASSPRRRNTIY
V: TRBV2; length: 12; CDR3: ASIRQGAGTEAF
V: TRBV3-1/TRBV3-2; length: 11; CDR3: ASKRGGTDTQY
V: TRBV4-1; length: 12; CDR3: ASSPRGSSYEQY
V: TRBV9; length: 14; CDR3: ASSPLSTGARETQY
V: TRBV5-6; length: 12; CDR3: ASSLQGIRSEAF
V: TRBV25-1; length: 13; CDR3: ASSPLRGVNSPLH
V: TRBV3-1/TRBV3-2; length: 13; CDR3: ASSQGAGGPKEQY
V: TRBV5-1; length: 11; CDR3: ASSPGPSNGYT
V: TRBV4-2; length: 14; CDR3: ASSPTDQIRGYEQY
V: TRBV29-1; length: 10; CDR3: SVDQNTDTQY
V: TRBV19; length: 14; CDR3: ASRRTGTGVGETQY
V: TRBV5-1; length: 12; CDR3: ASSNGLRTYEQY
V: TRBV5-1; length: 11; CDR3: ASSLDPGTEAF
V: TRBV9; length: 14; CDR3: ASSVRGSANTGELF
V: TRBV12-3/TRBV12-4; length: 11; CDR3: ASSTGKNTEAF
V: TRBV6-2/TRBV6-3; length: 12; CDR3: ASNPTGGYTEAF
V: TRBV7-6; length: 13; CDR3: ASSLASLARETQY
V: TRBV10-2; length: 12; CDR3: ASSTAGGLAELF